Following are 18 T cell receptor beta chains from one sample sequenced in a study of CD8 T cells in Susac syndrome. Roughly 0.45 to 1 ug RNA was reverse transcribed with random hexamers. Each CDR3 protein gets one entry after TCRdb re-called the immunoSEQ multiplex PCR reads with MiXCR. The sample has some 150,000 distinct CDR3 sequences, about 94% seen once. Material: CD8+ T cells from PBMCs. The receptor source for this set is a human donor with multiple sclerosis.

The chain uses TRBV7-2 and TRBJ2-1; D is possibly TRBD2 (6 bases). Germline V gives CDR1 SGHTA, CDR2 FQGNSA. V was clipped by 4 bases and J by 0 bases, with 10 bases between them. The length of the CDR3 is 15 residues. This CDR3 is CASSSLASSYNEQFF. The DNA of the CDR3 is TGTGCCAGCAGCTCCCTAGCGAGCTCCTACAATGAGCAGTTCTTC.

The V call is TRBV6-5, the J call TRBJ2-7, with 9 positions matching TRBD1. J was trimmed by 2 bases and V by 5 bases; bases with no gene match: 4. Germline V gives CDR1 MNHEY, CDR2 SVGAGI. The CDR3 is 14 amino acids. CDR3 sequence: CASSAGTGTYEQYF. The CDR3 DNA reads TGTGCCAGCAGTGCCGGGACAGGGACCTACGAGCAGTACTTC.

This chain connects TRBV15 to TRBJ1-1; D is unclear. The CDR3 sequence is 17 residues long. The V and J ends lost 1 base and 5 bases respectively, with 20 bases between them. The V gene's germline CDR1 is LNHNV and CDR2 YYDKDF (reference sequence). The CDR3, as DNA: TGTGCCACCAGCAGAGGCAGGTCGGATAGAGTTGATACTGAAGCTTTCTTT. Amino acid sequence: CATSRGRSDRVDTEAFF.

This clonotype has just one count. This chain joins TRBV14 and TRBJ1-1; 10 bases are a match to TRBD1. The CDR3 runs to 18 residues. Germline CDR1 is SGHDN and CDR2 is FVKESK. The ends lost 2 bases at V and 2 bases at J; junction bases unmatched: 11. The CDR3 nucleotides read TGTGCCAGCAGCCAATCCCGGGACAGGGGCCGCCTAAACACTGAAGCTTTCTTT. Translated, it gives CASSQSRDRGRLNTEAFF. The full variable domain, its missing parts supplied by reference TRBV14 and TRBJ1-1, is EAGVTQFPSHSVIEKGQTVTLRCDPISGHDNLYWYRRVMGKEIKFLLHFVKESKQDESGMPNNRFLAERTGGTYSTLKVQPAELEDSGVYFCASSQSRDRGRLNTEAFFGQGTRLTVV.

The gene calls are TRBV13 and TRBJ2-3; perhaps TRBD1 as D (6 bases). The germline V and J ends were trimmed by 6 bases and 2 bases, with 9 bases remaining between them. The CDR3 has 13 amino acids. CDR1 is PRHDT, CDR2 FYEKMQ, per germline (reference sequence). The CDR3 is CASRDRPTDTQYF. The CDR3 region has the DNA TGTGCCAGCAGGGACAGACCCACAGATACGCAGTATTTT.

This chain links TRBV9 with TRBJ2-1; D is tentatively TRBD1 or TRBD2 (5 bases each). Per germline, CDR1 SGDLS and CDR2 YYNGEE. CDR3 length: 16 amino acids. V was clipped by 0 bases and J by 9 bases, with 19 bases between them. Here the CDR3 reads CASSVAESGPRREQFF. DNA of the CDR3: TGTGCCAGCAGCGTAGCTGAGTCGGGGCCCAGACGTGAGCAGTTCTTC.

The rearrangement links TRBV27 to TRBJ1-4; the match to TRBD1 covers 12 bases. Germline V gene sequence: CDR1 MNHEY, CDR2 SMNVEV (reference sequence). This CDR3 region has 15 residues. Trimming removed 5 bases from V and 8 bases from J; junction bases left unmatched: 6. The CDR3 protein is CASSLGTGGREKLFF. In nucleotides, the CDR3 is TGTGCCAGCAGTCTGGGGACAGGGGGCCGGGAAAAACTGTTTTTT.

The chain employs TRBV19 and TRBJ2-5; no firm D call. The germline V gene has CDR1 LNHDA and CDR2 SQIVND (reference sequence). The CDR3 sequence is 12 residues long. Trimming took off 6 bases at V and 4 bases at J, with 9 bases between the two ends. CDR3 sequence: CASSAERETQYF. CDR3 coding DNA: TGTGCCAGTAGCGCAGAGAGAGAGACCCAGTACTTC.

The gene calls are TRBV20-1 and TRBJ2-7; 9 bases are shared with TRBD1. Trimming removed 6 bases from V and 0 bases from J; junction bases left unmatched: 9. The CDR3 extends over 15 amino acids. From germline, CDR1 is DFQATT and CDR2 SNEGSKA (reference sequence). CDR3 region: CSAPGQGPASYEQYF. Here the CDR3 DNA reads TGCAGTGCGCCCGGACAGGGGCCGGCCTCCTACGAGCAGTACTTC.

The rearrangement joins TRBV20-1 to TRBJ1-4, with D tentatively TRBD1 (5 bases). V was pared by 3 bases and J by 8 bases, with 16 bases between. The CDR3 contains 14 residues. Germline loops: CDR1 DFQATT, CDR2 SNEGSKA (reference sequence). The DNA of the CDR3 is TGCAGTGCTAGGCACCAGGGTAATTTAGAAAAACTGTTTTTT. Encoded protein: CSARHQGNLEKLFF.

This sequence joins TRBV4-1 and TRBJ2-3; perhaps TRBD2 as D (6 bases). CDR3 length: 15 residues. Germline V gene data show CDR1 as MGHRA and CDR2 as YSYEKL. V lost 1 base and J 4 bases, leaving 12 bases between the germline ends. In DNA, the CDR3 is TGCGCCAGCAGCCAAGTCTATAGCGGCGCAGATACGCAGTATTTT. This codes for CASSQVYSGADTQYF.

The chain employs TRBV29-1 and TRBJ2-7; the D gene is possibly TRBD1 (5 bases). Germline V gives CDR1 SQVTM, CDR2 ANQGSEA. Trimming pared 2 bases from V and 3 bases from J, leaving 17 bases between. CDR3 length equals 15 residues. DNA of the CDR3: TGCAGCGTTGAATTTAGGCAGGGTCAGGACTACGAGCAGTACTTC. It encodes CSVEFRQGQDYEQYF.

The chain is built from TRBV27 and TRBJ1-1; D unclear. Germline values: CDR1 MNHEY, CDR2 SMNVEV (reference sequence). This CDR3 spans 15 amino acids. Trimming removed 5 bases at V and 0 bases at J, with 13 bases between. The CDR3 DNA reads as TGTGCCAGCAGTCTCCCGACCGCATTGAACACTGAAGCTTTCTTT. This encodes CASSLPTALNTEAFF.

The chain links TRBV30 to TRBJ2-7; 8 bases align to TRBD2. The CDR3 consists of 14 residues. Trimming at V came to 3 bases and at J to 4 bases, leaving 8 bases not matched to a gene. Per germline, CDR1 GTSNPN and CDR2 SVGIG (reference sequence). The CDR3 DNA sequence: TGTGCCTGGAGCAGGCGGGGGGCGCTTTACGAGCAGTACTTC. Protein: CAWSRRGALYEQYF.

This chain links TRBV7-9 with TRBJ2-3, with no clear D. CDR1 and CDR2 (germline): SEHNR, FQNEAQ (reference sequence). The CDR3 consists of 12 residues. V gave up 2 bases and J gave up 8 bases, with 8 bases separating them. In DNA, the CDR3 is TGTGCCAGCAGCTTACAAGGCCGTACGCAGTATTTT. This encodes CASSLQGRTQYF.

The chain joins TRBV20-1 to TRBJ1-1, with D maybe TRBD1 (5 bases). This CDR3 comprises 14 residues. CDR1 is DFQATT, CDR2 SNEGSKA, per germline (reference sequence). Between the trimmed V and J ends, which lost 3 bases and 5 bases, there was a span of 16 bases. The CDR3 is CSASDQGGRTEAFF. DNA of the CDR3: TGCAGTGCTAGCGATCAGGGCGGGAGGACTGAAGCTTTCTTT.

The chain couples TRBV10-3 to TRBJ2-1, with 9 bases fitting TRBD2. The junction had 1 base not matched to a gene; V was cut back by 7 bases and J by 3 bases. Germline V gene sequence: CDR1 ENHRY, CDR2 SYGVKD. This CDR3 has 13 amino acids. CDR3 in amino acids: CAIKTSGYNEQFF. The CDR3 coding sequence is TGTGCCATCAAGACTAGCGGCTACAATGAGCAGTTCTTC.

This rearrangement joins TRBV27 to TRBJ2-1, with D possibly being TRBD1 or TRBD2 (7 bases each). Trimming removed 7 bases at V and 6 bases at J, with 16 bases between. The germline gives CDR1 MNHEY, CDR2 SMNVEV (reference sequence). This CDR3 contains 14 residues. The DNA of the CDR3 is TGTGCCAGCACCCCAGGGGGGGCTAGCAATGAGCAGTTCTTC. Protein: CASTPGGASNEQFF.